The present entry profiles one T cell receptor beta chain with its context. The V gene's germline CDR1 is SEHNR and CDR2 FQNEAQ (reference sequence). This CDR3 contains 15 residues. J gave up 2 bases and V 4 bases, and 5 bases lay outside the gene matches. RNA, at roughly 0.45 to 1 ug, was reverse transcribed with random hexamers. In TCRdb, the immunoSEQ multiplex PCR reads were re-called with MiXCR into one record per CDR3 protein. The sample lists almost 450,000 distinct CDR3 sequences; approximately 89% were seen once. These data originate in a study of CD8 T cells in Susac syndrome. This sequence originates from a human donor with multiple sclerosis. The specimen was CD8+ T cells from PBMCs. The V gene is TRBV7-9, the J gene TRBJ2-5; 9 bases line up with TRBD1. CDR3 region: CASSSKDRGQETQYF. CDR3 DNA sequence: TGTGCCAGCAGCTCTAAGGACAGGGGACAAGAGACCCAGTACTTC. The full variable domain, with the rest looked up from reference TRBV7-9 and TRBJ2-5, is DTGVSQNPRHKITKRGQNVTFRCDPISEHNRLYWYRQTLGQGPEFLTYFQNEAQLEKSRLLSDRFSAERPKGSFSTLEIQRTEQGDSAMYLCASSSKDRGQETQYFGPGTRLLVL.